The source of this T cell receptor beta chain is a study of CD8 T cells in ankylosing spondylitis (dated by TCRdb to 2015 to 2018). For the wider study: The study profiled T cell receptor beta repertoires in healthy donors and ankylosing spondylitis patients to find disease-linked TCR variants. The full study cohort comprised around 23 ankylosing spondylitis patients and about a hundred healthy donors. Samples of peripheral blood were taken, and for ankylosing spondylitis patients, synovial fluid was collected as well.

What the study reported, not specific to this receptor: In peripheral blood, the disease-linked clones were found at relatively low frequencies and had a CD8+ phenotype. A TCR beta motif of several highly homologous amino acid variants appeared characteristic of blood from ankylosing spondylitis patients. Significant enrichment of the disease-linked clones was reported in matched synovial fluid samples from ankylosing spondylitis patients. Some of the motif variants had been reported before in the synovial fluid and blood of reactive arthritis patients, a finding that suggests common disease-initiation mechanisms.

CDR1 and CDR2 are drawn from the germline V gene: SGDLS, YYNGEE. Including cysteine and phenylalanine, the CDR3 has 15 amino acids. Left in the record is the CDR3 DNA by itself, 45 bases read in frame from the first base. V has 1 base trimmed and J has 2 bases trimmed; junction bases matching no gene number 2. Sequencing took place on an Illumina HiSeq 2500. Quantitative 5'-RACE with molecular barcodes was used to prepare TCR beta libraries. Per the original workflow: Disease-linked TCR variants were identified with a new computational method built on a probabilistic model of VDJ rearrangement. Using fastp trimming at Q25 and MiXCR clonotype assembly, TCRdb reanalyzed the public sequencing data and kept in-frame beta chains. For every CDR3 protein sequence, its rows merge into one entry that carries the most common genes and DNA. The V and J calls and clone size are TCRdb's, not the authors'. The table for this sample lists approximately 38,000 distinct CDR3 sequences; roughly 2.5% of them were counted only once. 4% to 5.5% of the sample belongs to the ten largest clones.

This clonotype was detected ten times or more. Its antigen has not been determined. Per-nucleotide qualities are absent, and no much larger clonotype sits a single base away. Sample: blood, either unsorted or a sorted T cell fraction (not recorded which). This sequence originates from a male donor with ankylosing spondylitis or in good health (not recorded which). This receptor chain uses TRBV9 and TRBJ2-5; TRBD1 aligns with 10 central bases. CDR3 region: CASSVMGQGQETQYF. The sequenced DNA: TGTGCCAGCAGCGTAATGGGACAGGGGCAAGAGACCCAGTACTTC.